This T cell receptor (beta chain) was obtained from a study of technical replicates of blood from several donors. Here immunoSEQ multiplex PCR was the method, and the copy in TCRdb shows in-frame clones only, minus some. The sample yields around 72,000 clones, over 95% seen once. This CDR3 has 15 amino acids. The ends lost 1 base at V and 5 bases at J; junction bases unmatched: 11. From germline, CDR1 is GTSNPN and CDR2 SVGIG (reference sequence). The sequence was obtained from a human donor in good health. The chain is built from TRBV30 and TRBJ2-7; 7 positions match TRBD2. The sequenced sample was T cells isolated from PBMCs. The CDR3 spells CAWSGIGQGGNEQYF. CDR3 nucleotide sequence: TGTGCCTGGAGTGGAATAGGGCAGGGAGGGAACGAGCAGTACTTC. Together with reference TRBV30 and TRBJ2-7, the CDR3 gives the full variable domain: SQTIHQWPATLVQPVGSPLSLECTVEGTSNPNLYWYRQAAGRGLQLLFYSVGIGQISSEVPQNLSASRPQDRQFILSSKKLLLSDSGFYLCAWSGIGQGGNEQYFGPGTRLTVT.